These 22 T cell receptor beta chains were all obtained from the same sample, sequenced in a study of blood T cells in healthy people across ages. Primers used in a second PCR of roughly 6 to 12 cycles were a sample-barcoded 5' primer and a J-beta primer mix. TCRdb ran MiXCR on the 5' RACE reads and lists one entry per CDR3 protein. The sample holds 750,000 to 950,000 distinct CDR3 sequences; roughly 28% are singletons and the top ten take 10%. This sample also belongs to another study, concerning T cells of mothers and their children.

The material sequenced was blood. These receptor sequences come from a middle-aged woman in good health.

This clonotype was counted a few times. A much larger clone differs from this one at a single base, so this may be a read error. CDR3 loop: CANSSLLSRGSYEQYF. CDR3 sequence (DNA): TGTGCCAACAGTTCCCTACTCTCCAGGGGTTCCTACGAGCAGTACTTC. The chain links TRBV6-2 or TRBV6-3 to TRBJ2-7; D may be TRBD1 (6 bases). The CDR3 is 16 residues long. From germline, CDR1 is MNHEY and CDR2 SVGEGT.

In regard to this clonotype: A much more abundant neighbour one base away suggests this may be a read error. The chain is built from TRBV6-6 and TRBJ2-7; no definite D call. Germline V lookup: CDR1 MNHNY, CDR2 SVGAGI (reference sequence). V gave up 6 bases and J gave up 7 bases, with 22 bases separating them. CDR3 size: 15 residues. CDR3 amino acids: CASRSDGSSYNEQYF. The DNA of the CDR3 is TGTGCCAGCAGGTCGGACGGCAGCTCCTACAATGAGCAGTACTTC.

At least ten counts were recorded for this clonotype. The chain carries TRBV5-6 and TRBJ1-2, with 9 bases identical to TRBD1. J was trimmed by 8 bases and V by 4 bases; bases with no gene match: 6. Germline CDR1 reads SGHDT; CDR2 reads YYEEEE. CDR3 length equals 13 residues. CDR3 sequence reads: CASSPTGGFGYTF. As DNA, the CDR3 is TGTGCCAGCAGCCCCACAGGGGGCTTCGGCTACACCTTC.

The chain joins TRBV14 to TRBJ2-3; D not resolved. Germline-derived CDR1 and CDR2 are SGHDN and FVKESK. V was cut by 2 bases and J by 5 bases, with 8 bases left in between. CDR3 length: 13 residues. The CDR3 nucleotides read TGTGCCAGCAGCCAACCCACAGAAGATACGCAGTATTTT. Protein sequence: CASSQPTEDTQYF.

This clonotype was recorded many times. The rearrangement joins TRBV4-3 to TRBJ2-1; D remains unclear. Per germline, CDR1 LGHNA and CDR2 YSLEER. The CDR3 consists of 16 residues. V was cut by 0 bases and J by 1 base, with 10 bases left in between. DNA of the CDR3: TGCGCCAGCAGCCAAGATTTTAGGCAGTCCTACAATGAGCAGTTCTTC. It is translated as CASSQDFRQSYNEQFF.

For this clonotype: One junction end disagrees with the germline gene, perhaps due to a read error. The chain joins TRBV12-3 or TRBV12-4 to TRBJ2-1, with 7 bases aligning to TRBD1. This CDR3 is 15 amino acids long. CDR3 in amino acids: CASSQGQLLVGTQFF. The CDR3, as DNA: TGCGCCAGCAGTCAGGGACAGCTCCTCGTTGGGACCCAGTTCTTC.

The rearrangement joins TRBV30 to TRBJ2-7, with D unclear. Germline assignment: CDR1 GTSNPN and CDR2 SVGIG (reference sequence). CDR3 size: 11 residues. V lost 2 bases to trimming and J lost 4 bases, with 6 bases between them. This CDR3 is CAWSSLYEQYF. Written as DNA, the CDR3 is TGTGCCTGGAGTTCGTTATACGAGCAGTACTTC.

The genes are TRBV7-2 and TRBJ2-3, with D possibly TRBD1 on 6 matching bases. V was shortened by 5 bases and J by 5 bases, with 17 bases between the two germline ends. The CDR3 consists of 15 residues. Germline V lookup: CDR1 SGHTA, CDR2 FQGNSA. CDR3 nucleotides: TGTGCCAGCAGCCTACGGACGGGACACGAAGATACGCAGTATTTT. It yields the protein CASSLRTGHEDTQYF.

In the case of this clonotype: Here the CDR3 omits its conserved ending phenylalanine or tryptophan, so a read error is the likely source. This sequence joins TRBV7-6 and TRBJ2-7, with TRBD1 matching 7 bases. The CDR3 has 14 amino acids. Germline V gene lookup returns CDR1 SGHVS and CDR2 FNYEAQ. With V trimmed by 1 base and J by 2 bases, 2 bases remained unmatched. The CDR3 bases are TGTGCCAGCAGCTTAGAAAGGGGGCCCTACGAGCAGTACTTG. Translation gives CASSLERGPYEQYL.

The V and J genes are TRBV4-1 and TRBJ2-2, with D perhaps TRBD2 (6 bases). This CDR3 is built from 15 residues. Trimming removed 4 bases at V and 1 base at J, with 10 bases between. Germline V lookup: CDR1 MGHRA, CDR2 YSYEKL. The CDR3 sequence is CASSPRELNTGELFF. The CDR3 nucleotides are TGCGCCAGCAGCCCTCGGGAGTTGAACACCGGGGAGCTGTTTTTT.

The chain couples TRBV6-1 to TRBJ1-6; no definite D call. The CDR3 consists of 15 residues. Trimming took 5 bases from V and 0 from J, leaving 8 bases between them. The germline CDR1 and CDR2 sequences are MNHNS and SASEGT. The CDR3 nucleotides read TGTGCCAGCAGTACAGATTCCTCCTATAATTCACCCCTCCACTTT. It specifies CASSTDSSYNSPLHF.

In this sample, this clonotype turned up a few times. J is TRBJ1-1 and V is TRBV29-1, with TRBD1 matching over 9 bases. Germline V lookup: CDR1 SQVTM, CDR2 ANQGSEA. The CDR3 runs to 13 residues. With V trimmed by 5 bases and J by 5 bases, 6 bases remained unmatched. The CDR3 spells CSVSRDRVTEAFF. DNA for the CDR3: TGCAGCGTTTCCCGGGACAGGGTAACTGAAGCTTTCTTT.

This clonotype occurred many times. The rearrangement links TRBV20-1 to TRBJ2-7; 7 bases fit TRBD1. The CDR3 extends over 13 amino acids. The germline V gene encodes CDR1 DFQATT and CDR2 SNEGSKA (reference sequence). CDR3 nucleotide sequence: TGCAGCGATCAGGGGGTGAGTTCCTACGAGCAGTACTTC. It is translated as CSDQGVSSYEQYF.

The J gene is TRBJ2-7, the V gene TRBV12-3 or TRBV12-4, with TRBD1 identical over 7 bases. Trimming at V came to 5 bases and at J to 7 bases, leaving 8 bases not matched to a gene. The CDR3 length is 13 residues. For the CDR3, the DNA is TGTGCCAGCAGTAACAGGGGAGTGGGGGAGCAGTACTTC. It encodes CASSNRGVGEQYF.

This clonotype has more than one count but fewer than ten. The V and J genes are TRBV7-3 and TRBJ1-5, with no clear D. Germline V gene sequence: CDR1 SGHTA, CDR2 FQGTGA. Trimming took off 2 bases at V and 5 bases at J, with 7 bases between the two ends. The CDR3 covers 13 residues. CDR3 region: CASSLYGDQPQHF. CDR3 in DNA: TGTGCCAGCAGCTTATATGGGGATCAGCCCCAGCATTTT.

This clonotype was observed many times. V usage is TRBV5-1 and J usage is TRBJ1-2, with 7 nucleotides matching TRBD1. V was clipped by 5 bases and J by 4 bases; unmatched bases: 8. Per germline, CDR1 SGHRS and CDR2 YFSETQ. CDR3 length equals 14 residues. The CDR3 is CASSRQGGGYGYTF. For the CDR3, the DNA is TGCGCCAGCAGTCGACAGGGTGGAGGCTATGGCTACACCTTC. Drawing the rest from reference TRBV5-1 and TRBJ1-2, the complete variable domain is KAGVTQTPRYLIKTRGQQVTLSCSPISGHRSVSWYQQTPGQGLQFLFEYFSETQRNKGNFPGRFSGRQFSNSRSEMNVSTLELGDSALYLCASSRQGGGYGYTFGSGTRLTVV.

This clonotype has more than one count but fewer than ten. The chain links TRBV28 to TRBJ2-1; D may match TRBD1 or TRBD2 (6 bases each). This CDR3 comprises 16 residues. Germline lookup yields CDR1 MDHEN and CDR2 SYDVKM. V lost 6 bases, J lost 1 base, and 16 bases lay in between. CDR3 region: CASRGRGRNSYNEQFF. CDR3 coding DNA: TGTGCCAGCAGAGGACGGGGGCGGAATTCCTACAATGAGCAGTTCTTC.

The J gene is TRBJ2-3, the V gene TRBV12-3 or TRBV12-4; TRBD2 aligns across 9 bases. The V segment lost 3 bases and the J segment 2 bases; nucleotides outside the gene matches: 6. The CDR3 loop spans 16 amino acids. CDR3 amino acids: CASSFWRGGITDTQYF. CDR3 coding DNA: TGTGCCAGCAGTTTCTGGCGGGGGGGAATCACAGATACGCAGTATTTT.

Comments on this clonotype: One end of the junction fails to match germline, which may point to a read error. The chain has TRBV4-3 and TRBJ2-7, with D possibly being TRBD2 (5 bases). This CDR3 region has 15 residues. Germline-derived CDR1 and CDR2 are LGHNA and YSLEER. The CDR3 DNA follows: TGCGCCAGCAGCCAAGATCCGGGGAGTCGGTACGGGCAGTACTTC. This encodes CASSQDPGSRYGQYF.

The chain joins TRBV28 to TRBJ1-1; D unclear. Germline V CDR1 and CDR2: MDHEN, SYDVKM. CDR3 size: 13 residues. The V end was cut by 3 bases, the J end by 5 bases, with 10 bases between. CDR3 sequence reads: CASSLEVMTEAFF. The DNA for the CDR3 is TGTGCCAGCAGTTTGGAGGTGATGACTGAAGCTTTCTTT.

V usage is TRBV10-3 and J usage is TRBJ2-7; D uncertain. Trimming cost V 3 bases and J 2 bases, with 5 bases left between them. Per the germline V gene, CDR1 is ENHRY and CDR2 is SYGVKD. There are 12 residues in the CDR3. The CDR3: CAISDSPYEQYF. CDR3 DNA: TGTGCCATCAGTGATTCGCCCTACGAGCAGTACTTC.

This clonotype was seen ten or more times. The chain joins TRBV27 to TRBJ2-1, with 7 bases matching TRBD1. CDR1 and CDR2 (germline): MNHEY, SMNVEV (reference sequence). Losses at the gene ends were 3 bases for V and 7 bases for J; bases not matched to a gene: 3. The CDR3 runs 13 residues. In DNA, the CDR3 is TGTGCCAGCAGTTTCGACAGGGCTAATGAGCAGTTCTTC. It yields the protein CASSFDRANEQFF.